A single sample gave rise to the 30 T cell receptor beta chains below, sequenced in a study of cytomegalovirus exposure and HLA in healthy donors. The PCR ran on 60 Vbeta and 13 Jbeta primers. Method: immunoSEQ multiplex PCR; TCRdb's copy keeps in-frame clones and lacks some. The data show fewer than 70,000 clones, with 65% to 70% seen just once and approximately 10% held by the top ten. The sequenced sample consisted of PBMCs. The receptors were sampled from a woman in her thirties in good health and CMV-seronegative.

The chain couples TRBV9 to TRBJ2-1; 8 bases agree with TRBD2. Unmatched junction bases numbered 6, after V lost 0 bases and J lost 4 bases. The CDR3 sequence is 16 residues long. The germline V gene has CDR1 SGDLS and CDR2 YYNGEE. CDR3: CASSVVQRGTYNEQFF. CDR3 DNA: TGTGCCAGCAGCGTAGTTCAGCGGGGGACTTACAATGAGCAGTTCTTC.

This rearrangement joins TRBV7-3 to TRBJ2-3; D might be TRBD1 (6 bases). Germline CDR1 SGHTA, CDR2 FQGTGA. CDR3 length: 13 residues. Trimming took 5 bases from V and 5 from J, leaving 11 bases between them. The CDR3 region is CASSQSQGDTQYF. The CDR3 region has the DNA TGTGCCAGCAGCCAATCACAGGGAGATACGCAGTATTTT.

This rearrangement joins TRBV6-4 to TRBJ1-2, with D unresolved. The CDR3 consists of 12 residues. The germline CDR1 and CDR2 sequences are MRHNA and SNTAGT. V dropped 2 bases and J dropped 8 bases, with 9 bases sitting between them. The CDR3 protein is CASSDGEFGYTF. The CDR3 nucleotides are TGTGCCAGCAGTGACGGGGAGTTCGGCTACACCTTC.

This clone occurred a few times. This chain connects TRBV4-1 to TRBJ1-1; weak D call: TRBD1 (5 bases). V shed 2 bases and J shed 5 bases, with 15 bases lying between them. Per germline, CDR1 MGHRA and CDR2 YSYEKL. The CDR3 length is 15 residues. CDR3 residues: CASSQQGRRATEAFF. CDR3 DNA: TGCGCCAGCAGCCAACAGGGCCGGAGGGCGACTGAAGCTTTCTTT.

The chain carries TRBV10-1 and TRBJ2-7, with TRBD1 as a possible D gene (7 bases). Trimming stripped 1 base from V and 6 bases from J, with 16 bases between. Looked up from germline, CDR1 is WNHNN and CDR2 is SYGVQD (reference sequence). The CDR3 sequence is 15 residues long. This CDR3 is CASSELVGQGGEQYF. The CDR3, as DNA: TGCGCCAGCAGTGAGTTGGTAGGGCAGGGGGGCGAGCAGTACTTC.

The CDR3 DNA is TGTGCCAGCAGCTATGGGGCGCAGAATGAAAAACTGTTTTTT. Translated: CASSYGAQNEKLFF. The chain carries TRBV7-9 and TRBJ1-4; D may be TRBD1 (5 bases). Trimming cost V 4 bases and J 5 bases, with 11 bases left between them. There are 14 residues in the CDR3. CDR1 is SEHNR, CDR2 FQNEAQ, per germline (reference sequence).

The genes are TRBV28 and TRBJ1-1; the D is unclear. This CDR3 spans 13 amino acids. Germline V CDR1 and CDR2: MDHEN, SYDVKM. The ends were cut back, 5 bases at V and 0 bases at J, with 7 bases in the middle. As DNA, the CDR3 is TGTGCCAGCAGTGTCGGGATGAACACTGAAGCTTTCTTT. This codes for CASSVGMNTEAFF.

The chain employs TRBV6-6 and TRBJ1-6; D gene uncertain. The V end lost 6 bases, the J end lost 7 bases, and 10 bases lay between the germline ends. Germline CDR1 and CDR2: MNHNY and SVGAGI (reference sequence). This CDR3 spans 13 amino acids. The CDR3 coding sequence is TGTGCCAGCAGCCCCACGGGGAATTCACCCCTCCACTTT. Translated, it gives CASSPTGNSPLHF.

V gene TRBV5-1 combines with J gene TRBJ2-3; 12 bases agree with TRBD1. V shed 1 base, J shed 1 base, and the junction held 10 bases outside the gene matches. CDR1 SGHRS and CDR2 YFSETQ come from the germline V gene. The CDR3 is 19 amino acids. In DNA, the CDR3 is TGCGCCAGCAGCTTGATGGGGACAGGGGGCTCCCGCGGCACAGATACGCAGTATTTT. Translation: CASSLMGTGGSRGTDTQYF. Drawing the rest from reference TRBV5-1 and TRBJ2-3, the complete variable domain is KAGVTQTPRYLIKTRGQQVTLSCSPISGHRSVSWYQQTPGQGLQFLFEYFSETQRNKGNFPGRFSGRQFSNSRSEMNVSTLELGDSALYLCASSLMGTGGSRGTDTQYFGPGTRLTVL.

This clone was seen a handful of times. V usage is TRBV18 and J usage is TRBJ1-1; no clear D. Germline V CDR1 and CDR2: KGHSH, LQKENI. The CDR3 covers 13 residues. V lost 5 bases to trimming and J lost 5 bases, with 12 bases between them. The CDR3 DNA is TGTGCCAGCTCAGAGATGCCGCGGACTGAAGCTTTCTTT. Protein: CASSEMPRTEAFF.

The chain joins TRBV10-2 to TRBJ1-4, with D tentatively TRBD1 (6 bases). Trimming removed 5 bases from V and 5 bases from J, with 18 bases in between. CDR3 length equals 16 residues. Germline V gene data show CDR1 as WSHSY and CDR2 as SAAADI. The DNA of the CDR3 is TGCGCCAGCAGTTCCCGAGGGGCAGGGGTGAATGAAAAACTGTTTTTT. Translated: CASSSRGAGVNEKLFF.

CDR3 in amino acids: CASSTPGYSYEQYF. The CDR3 DNA reads as TGTGCCAGCAGCACACCGGGATACTCCTACGAGCAGTACTTC. The gene calls are TRBV21-1 and TRBJ2-7; the table's D call, TRBD2, has no DNA check behind it. TRBV21-1 is reported as a pseudogene. The CDR3 contains 14 residues.

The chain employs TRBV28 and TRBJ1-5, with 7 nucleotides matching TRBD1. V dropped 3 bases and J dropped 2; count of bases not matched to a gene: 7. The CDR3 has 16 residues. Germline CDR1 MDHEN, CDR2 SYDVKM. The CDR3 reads CASSFLGGGGNQPQHF. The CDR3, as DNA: TGTGCCAGCAGTTTCCTAGGGGGCGGAGGCAATCAGCCCCAGCATTTT.

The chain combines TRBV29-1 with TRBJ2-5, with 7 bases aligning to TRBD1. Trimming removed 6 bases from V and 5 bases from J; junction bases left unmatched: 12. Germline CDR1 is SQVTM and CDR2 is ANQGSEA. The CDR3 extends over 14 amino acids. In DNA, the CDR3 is TGCAGCGTGGATTGGACAGGCCGGTTGGAGACCCAGTACTTC. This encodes CSVDWTGRLETQYF.

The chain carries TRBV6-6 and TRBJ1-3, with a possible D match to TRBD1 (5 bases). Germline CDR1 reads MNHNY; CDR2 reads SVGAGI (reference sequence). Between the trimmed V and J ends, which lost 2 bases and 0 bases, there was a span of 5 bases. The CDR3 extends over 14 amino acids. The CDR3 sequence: CASSYRGSGNTIYF. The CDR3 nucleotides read TGTGCCAGCAGTTACAGGGGCTCTGGAAACACCATATATTTT.

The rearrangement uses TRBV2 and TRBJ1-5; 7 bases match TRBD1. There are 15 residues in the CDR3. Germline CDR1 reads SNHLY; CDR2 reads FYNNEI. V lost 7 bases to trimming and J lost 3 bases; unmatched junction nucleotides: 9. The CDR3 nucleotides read TGTGCCAGCAACCTAGGGGGACAGAACAATCAGCCCCAGCATTTT. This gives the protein CASNLGGQNNQPQHF.

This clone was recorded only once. CDR3 protein: CASSGPGQGPRSGNTIYF. Written as DNA, the CDR3 is TGTGCCAGCAGCGGACCGGGACAGGGCCCTCGCTCTGGAAACACCATATATTTT. The chain employs TRBV9 and TRBJ1-3; 9 bases are a match to TRBD1. The CDR3 loop spans 18 amino acids. Germline CDR1 and CDR2: SGDLS and YYNGEE. With V trimmed by 3 bases and J by 0 bases, 10 bases remained unmatched.

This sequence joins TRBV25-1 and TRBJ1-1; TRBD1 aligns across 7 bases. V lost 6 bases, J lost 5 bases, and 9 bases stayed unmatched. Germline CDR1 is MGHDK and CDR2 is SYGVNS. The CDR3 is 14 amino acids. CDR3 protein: CASSDYRGSTEAFF. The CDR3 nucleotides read TGTGCCAGCAGCGATTACAGGGGAAGTACTGAAGCTTTCTTT. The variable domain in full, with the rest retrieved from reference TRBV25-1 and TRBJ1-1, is EADIYQTPRYLVIGTGKKITLECSQTMGHDKMYWYQQDPGMELHLIHYSYGVNSTEKGDLSSESTVSRIRTEHFPLTLESARPSHTSQYLCASSDYRGSTEAFFGQGTRLTVV.

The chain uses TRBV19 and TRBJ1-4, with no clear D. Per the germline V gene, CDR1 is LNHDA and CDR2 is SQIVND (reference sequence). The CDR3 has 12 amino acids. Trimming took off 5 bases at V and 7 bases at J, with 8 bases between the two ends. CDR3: CASSLSGEKLFF. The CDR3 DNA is TGTGCCAGTAGTTTGTCAGGTGAAAAACTGTTTTTT.

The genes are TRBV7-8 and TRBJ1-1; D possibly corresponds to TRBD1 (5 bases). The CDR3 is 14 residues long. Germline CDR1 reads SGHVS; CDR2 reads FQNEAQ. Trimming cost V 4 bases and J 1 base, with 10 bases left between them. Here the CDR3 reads CASSSDRRNTEAFF. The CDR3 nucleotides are TGTGCCAGCAGCTCAGACAGACGGAACACTGAAGCTTTCTTT.

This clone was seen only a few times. The CDR3: CASSWTSGVNNEQFF. CDR3 nucleotide sequence: TGTGCCAGCAGCTGGACTAGCGGGGTCAACAATGAGCAGTTCTTC. The chain uses TRBV7-3 and TRBJ2-1, with 12 bases identical to TRBD2. The germline V gene encodes CDR1 SGHTA and CDR2 FQGTGA. The V and J ends lost 4 bases and 5 bases, in that order; junction bases with no gene match: 3. The CDR3 sequence is 15 residues long. Full variable domain (rest looked up from reference TRBV7-3 and TRBJ2-1): GAGVSQTPSNKVTEKGKYVELRCDPISGHTALYWYRQSLGQGPEFLIYFQGTGAADDSGLPNDRFFAVRPEGSVSTLKIQRTERGDSAVYLCASSWTSGVNNEQFFGPGTRLTVL.

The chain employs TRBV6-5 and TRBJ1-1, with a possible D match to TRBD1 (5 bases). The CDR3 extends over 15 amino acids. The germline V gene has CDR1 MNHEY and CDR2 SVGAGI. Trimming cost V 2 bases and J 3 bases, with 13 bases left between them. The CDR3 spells CASSYGGAMDTEAFF. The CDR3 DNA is TGTGCCAGCAGTTACGGAGGGGCCATGGACACTGAAGCTTTCTTT.

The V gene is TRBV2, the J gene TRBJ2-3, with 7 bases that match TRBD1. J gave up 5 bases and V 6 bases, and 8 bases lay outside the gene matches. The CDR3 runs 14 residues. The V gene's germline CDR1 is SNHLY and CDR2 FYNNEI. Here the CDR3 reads CASSEQGPGDTQYF. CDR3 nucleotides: TGTGCCAGCAGCGAACAGGGGCCGGGAGATACGCAGTATTTT.

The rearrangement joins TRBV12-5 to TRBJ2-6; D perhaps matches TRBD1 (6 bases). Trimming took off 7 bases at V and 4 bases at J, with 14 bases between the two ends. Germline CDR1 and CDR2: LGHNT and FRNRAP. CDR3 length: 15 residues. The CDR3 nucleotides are TGTGCTAGTGCTGATACAGGGTCCGGGGCCAACGTCCTGACTTTC. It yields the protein CASADTGSGANVLTF.

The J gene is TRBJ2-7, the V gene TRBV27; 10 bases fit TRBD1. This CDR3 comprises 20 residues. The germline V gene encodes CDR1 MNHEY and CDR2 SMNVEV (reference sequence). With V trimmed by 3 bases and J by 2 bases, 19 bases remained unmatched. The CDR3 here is CASSFLYDNPWTGGPYEQYF. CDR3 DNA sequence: TGTGCCAGCAGTTTTCTTTACGATAACCCATGGACAGGGGGACCCTACGAGCAGTACTTC.

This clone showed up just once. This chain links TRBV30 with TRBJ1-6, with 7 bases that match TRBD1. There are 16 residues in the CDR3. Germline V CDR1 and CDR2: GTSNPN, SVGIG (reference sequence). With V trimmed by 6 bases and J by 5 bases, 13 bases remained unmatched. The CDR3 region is CACHRGRGADNSPLHF. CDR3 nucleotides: TGTGCCTGCCACCGGGGCAGGGGGGCCGATAATTCACCCCTCCACTTT.

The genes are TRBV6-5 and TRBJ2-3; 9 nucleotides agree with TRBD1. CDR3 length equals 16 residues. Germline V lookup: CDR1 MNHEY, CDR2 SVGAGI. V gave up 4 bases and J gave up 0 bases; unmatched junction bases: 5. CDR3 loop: CASSSHDRGSTDTQYF. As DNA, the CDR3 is TGTGCCAGCAGTTCCCACGACAGGGGGAGCACAGATACGCAGTATTTT.

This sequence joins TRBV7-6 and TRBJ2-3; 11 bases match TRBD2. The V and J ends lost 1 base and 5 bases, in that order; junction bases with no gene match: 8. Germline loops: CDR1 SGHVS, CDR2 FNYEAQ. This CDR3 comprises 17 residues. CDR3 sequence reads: CASSLVPPTSGVDTQYF. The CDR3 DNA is TGTGCCAGCAGCTTAGTTCCCCCGACTAGCGGGGTAGATACGCAGTATTTT.

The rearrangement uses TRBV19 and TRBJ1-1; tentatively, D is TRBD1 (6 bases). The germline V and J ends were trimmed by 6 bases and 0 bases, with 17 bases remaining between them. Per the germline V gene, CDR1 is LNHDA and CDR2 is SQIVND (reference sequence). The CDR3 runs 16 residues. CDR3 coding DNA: TGTGCCAGTAGCCCATCCCCAACAGGGTTGAACACTGAAGCTTTCTTT. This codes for CASSPSPTGLNTEAFF.

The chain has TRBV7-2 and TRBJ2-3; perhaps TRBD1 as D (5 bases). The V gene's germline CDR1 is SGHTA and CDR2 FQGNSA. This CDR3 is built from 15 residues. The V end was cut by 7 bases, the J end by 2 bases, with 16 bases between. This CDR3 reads CASTPLGQITDTQYF. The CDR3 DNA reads TGTGCCAGCACCCCCTTGGGGCAGATCACAGATACGCAGTATTTT.